This is a list of T cell receptor beta chains from one sample in a study of PD-1 blockade in classical Hodgkin lymphoma. Some clones are missing from TCRdb's copy, which holds only in-frame ones; the method was immunoSEQ multiplex PCR. The repertoire has around 70,000 clones, over 70% of them found once; the top ten carry approximately 9.1%. Material: peripheral blood mononuclear cells (PBMCs), obtained before the second cycle of nivolumab. The source of these receptors is a human donor with classical Hodgkin lymphoma. CDR3s include the opening cysteine and the closing phenylalanine or tryptophan. The D gene is left open where the match is weak. Size is stated for part of the rows, as once, few or many counts, or as a class when the clone is expanded.

j_call | v_call | d_call | clone_size | cdr3_nt | cdr3_aa
TRBJ2-1 | TRBV7-9 | TRBD2 | - | TGTGCCATGCAGACTAGCGGGAGTAGTTACAATGAGCAGTTCTTC | CAMQTSGSSYNEQFF
TRBJ1-3 | TRBV9 | - | - | TGTGCCAGCAGCCCGAGTTGGACAAACACCATATATTTT | CASSPSWTNTIYF
TRBJ2-5 | TRBV9 | TRBD1 | once | TGTGCCAGCAGCGTAGAGGGACAGGGGCAAGAGACCCAGTACTTC | CASSVEGQGQETQYF
TRBJ2-3 | TRBV15 | - | few | TGTGCCACCAGCAGAGGGGGGGCCACCGACTCAGATACGCAGTATTTT | CATSRGGATDSDTQYF
TRBJ1-1 | TRBV29-1 | - | few | TGCAGCGTTGCCTCAGCCTATCTTGCTGAAGCTTTCTTT | CSVASAYLAEAFF
TRBJ2-2 | TRBV7-2 | TRBD1 | - | TGTGCCAGCAGCCCCCGGACAGGCACCGGGGAGCTGTTTTTT | CASSPRTGTGELFF
TRBJ2-2 | TRBV7-9 | - | - | TGTGCCAGCAGCCCGACCTTTCTAACCACCGGGGAGCTGTTTTTT | CASSPTFLTTGELFF
TRBJ1-2 | TRBV27 | TRBD1 | few | TGTGCCAGCAGTTTCGGGACAGGGGAAGACTTCGGCAGAGGCTACACCTTC | CASSFGTGEDFGRGYTF
TRBJ1-6 | TRBV5-1 | TRBD1 | few | TGCGCCAGCAGCCTTCCAGGGGGAAATTCACCCCTCCACTTT | CASSLPGGNSPLHF
TRBJ2-2 | TRBV7-3 | - | - | TGTGCCAGCAGCTTCGGTCGGACCGGGGAGCTGTTTTTT | CASSFGRTGELFF
TRBJ2-1 | TRBV2 | TRBD2 | - | TGTGCCAGCAGTGAAAATAGCGGGTCCTACAATGAGCAGTTCTTC | CASSENSGSYNEQFF
TRBJ1-3 | TRBV5-1 | TRBD1 | - | TGCGCCAGCAGCGTCGGGACAGGGGCTGTATCTGGAAACACCATATATTTT | CASSVGTGAVSGNTIYF
TRBJ1-2 | TRBV6-6 | - | - | TGTGCCAGCAGCGACGGGGTCCTCTATGGCTACACCTTC | CASSDGVLYGYTF
TRBJ2-3 | TRBV7-2 | - | - | TGTGCCAGCAGCTTAAGCAGGGCACCAGGGGCGCAGTATTTT | CASSLSRAPGAQYF
TRBJ2-1 | TRBV11-2 | TRBD2 | - | TGTGCCAGCAGCCCCAAGTTTGGCGGGAGAGATGATGAGCAGTTCTTC | CASSPKFGGRDDEQFF
TRBJ1-2 | TRBV30 | TRBD1 | - | TGTGCCTGCACAGGGGTACGGAACGAGGGCTACACCTTC | CACTGVRNEGYTF
TRBJ1-1 | TRBV6-1 | TRBD1 | many | TGTGCCAGCAGTGATCAGGGGGCGTCTGAAGCTTTCTTT | CASSDQGASEAFF
TRBJ1-3 | TRBV9 | - | few | TGTGCCAGCAGCGTAAGCCAGGGATCTGGAAACACCATATATTTT | CASSVSQGSGNTIYF
TRBJ1-2 | TRBV6-6 | - | once | TGTGCCAGCAGTTACGATCAGGAGGGCTGGGGTGGCTACACCTTC | CASSYDQEGWGGYTF
TRBJ2-3 | TRBV6-4 | - | - | TGTGCCAGCAGTGGTCCGGGACTGAACACAGATACGCAGTATTTT | CASSGPGLNTDTQYF
TRBJ1-1 | TRBV19 | - | few | TGTGCCAGCCGGGGGAGAACTGAAGCTTTCTTT | CASRGRTEAFF
TRBJ2-2 | TRBV5-1 | - | once | TGCGCCAGCAGCCGAGTGGACAACCCGAACACCGGGGAGCTGTTTTTT | CASSRVDNPNTGELFF
TRBJ1-1 | TRBV5-1 | - | - | TGCGCCAGCAGCTATATGACAGAAAACACTGAAGCTTTCTTT | CASSYMTENTEAFF
TRBJ2-2 | TRBV9 | - | - | TGTGCCAGCAGTGTTAAACGCGGGGAGCTGTTTTTT | CASSVKRGELFF
TRBJ1-5 | TRBV6-1 | - | - | TGTGCCAGCAGTGAAGGAGGGGCGAGGACGTACGACCTCAATCAGCCCCAGCATTTT | CASSEGGARTYDLNQPQHF
TRBJ1-2 | TRBV7-9 | - | few | TGTGCCAGCAGTTATGGGTGGGGAGCCTATGGCTACACCTTC | CASSYGWGAYGYTF
TRBJ1-1 | TRBV9 | TRBD1 | - | TGTGCCAGTTCGAGGACAGGGGGGACTGAAGCTTTCTTT | CASSRTGGTEAFF
TRBJ1-1 | TRBV27 | - | - | TGTGCCAGCAGTTTAGGTTCGGGAAAGAACACTGAAGCTTTCTTT | CASSLGSGKNTEAFF
TRBJ1-1 | TRBV6-6 | - | - | TGTGCCAGCAGTTACTCTTCACAGTACAGTGAAGCTTTCTTT | CASSYSSQYSEAFF
TRBJ2-5 | TRBV5-5 | TRBD1 | - | TGTGCCAGCAGCCCTGCACCAATGACAGGGATGGGGGAGACCCAGTACTTC | CASSPAPMTGMGETQYF
TRBJ2-7 | TRBV5-5 | - | - | TGTGCCAGCAGGCTCCCAGGCCACCCCTACGAGCAGTACTTC | CASRLPGHPYEQYF
TRBJ2-7 | TRBV30 | TRBD1 | few | TGTGCCTGGAGTTCCGGACAGGGGAAGGACGAGCAGTACTTC | CAWSSGQGKDEQYF
TRBJ2-5 | TRBV27 | - | - | TGTGCCAGCGCCGACTTGGGAGCGGAGACCCAGTACTTC | CASADLGAETQYF
TRBJ2-2 | TRBV6-6 | TRBD1 | - | TGTGCCAGCAGCCAGGGACAGGCGAACACCGGGGAGCTGTTTTTT | CASSQGQANTGELFF
TRBJ1-1 | TRBV5-1 | - | few | TGCGCCAGCAGCTTGCAGGGACCCTATAACACTGAAGCTTTCTTT | CASSLQGPYNTEAFF
TRBJ1-1 | TRBV10-1 | - | - | TGCGCCAGCAGCCGACAGGTCGGAAACACTGAAGCTTTCTTT | CASSRQVGNTEAFF
TRBJ1-1 | TRBV5-1 | - | - | TGCGCCACCTCATTGGCAGGGAACGATGAAGCTTTCTTT | CATSLAGNDEAFF
TRBJ1-2 | TRBV28 | TRBD1 | - | TGTGCCAGCAGTTTATTGGGGACAGGGTACTATGGCTACACCTTC | CASSLLGTGYYGYTF
TRBJ2-3 | TRBV10-2 | - | - | TGCGCCAGCAGCGGGGGAGGTCCCACAGATACGCAGTATTTT | CASSGGGPTDTQYF
TRBJ2-1 | TRBV6-1 | - | - | TGTGCCAGCAGGCGGTTGGGTACCTACAATGAGCAGTTCTTC | CASRRLGTYNEQFF
TRBJ2-5 | TRBV12-5 | - | once | TGTGCTAGTGGTTTGCCCGTAGGGACCCAGTACTTC | CASGLPVGTQYF
TRBJ2-5 | TRBV5-1 | - | - | TGCGCCAGCAGAGTGTCCGGGGTACAAGAGACCCAGTACTTC | CASRVSGVQETQYF
TRBJ1-1 | TRBV5-1 | - | few | TGCGCCAGCAGCTTGGATGGGCGGTCTGAAGCTTTCTTT | CASSLDGRSEAFF
TRBJ2-7 | TRBV29-1 | - | - | TGCAGCATACGACTACCCTCCTACGAGCAGTACTTC | CSIRLPSYEQYF
TRBJ2-4 | TRBV15 | - | - | TGTGCCACCAGCAGAGATGAGGGAAGTTCGGGCATTCAGTACTTC | CATSRDEGSSGIQYF
TRBJ2-5 | TRBV29-1 | - | - | TGCAGCGTTCGAGGTCCCGGATTACAAGAGACCCAGTACTTC | CSVRGPGLQETQYF
TRBJ2-7 | TRBV2 | - | - | TGTGCCAGCAGTGAAGCCTCGGGGACACCTGGGGACGAGCAGTACTTC | CASSEASGTPGDEQYF
TRBJ2-7 | TRBV2 | TRBD1 | - | TGTGCCAGCAGTACGACAGGGGGCAAGAACGAGCAGTACTTC | CASSTTGGKNEQYF
TRBJ2-1 | TRBV5-4 | TRBD2 | - | TGTGCCAGCAGCTTCGGTTCGATCCGGCTAGCGGGAGGTAGGGATGAGCAGTTCTTC | CASSFGSIRLAGGRDEQFF
TRBJ1-1 | TRBV4-1 | - | few | TGCGCCAGCAGCCAAGAGATTACGAGAACTGAAGCTTTCTTT | CASSQEITRTEAFF
TRBJ2-1 | TRBV2 | TRBD2 | - | TGTGCCAGCAGTGAACCGACCTCCGGGACTAGCGTCTACAATGAGCAGTTCTTC | CASSEPTSGTSVYNEQFF
TRBJ2-1 | TRBV6-5 | - | - | TGTGCCAGCAGTTACAAGGGGTACAATGAGCAGTTCTTC | CASSYKGYNEQFF
TRBJ2-2 | TRBV27 | - | - | TGTGCCAGCAGTTTCGGAGACAGATTCACCGGGGAGCTGTTTTTT | CASSFGDRFTGELFF
TRBJ1-1 | TRBV4-2 | - | - | TGTGCCAGCAGCCAAGCGGGGGGTTGGACTGAAGCTTTCTTT | CASSQAGGWTEAFF